This entry lists 9 T cell receptor beta chains sequenced from one sample in a study of control samples from healthy donors and cancer patients (TCRdb year 2020). The library was prepared using the immunoSEQ multiplex PCR assay. TCRdb holds this immuneACCESS table with in-frame rearrangements only. Some clones are missing; in checked studies, unresolved V genes explain under half, and the rest has no known cause. The sample includes about 80,000 clones, with roughly 90% observed a single time. 5.5% of the sample belongs to the ten largest clones. The sample taken for sequencing was blood. The receptors come from a man in his forties or fifties in good health.

The genes are TRBV5-5 and TRBJ2-3; 7 bases map to TRBD2. Trimming removed 3 bases from V and 5 bases from J; junction bases left unmatched: 9. This CDR3 is 15 amino acids long. Germline assignment: CDR1 SGHKS and CDR2 YYEKEE (reference sequence). CDR3 nucleotides: TGTGCCAGCAGCTCAGGTGGACTAGGAATAGATACGCAGTATTTT. Its translation: CASSSGGLGIDTQYF.

The chain has TRBV11-2 and TRBJ2-5; no definite D call. The V gene lost 4 bases and the J gene lost 4 bases, with 19 bases spanning the gap. The CDR3 runs to 16 residues. The germline CDR1 and CDR2 sequences are SGHAT and FQNNGV. CDR3 region: CASSSIYRATRETQYF. DNA for the CDR3: TGTGCCAGCAGCTCCATCTACCGGGCCACCCGAGAGACCCAGTACTTC.

The chain joins TRBV9 to TRBJ2-2, with 10 positions matching TRBD1. This CDR3 spans 18 amino acids. V was pared by 4 bases and J by 2 bases, with 11 bases of the junction left unmatched. In germline, CDR1 is SGDLS, CDR2 YYNGEE. The CDR3 DNA reads as TGTGCCAGCAGCTTGGGACAGGGGATCGAACTTAACACCGGGGAGCTGTTTTTT. Residues: CASSLGQGIELNTGELFF.

The chain joins TRBV30 to TRBJ2-1, with 8 nucleotides matching TRBD2. Germline V gene sequence: CDR1 GTSNPN, CDR2 SVGIG (reference sequence). This CDR3 has 15 amino acids. Trimming cost V 0 bases and J 7 bases; bases outside gene matches: 8. This chain's CDR3 is CAWSVPGGADNEQFF. The CDR3 nucleotides are TGTGCCTGGAGTGTACCCGGGGGGGCCGATAATGAGCAGTTCTTC. The whole variable domain, remainder taken from reference TRBV30 and TRBJ2-1, is SQTIHQWPATLVQPVGSPLSLECTVEGTSNPNLYWYRQAAGRGLQLLFYSVGIGQISSEVPQNLSASRPQDRQFILSSKKLLLSDSGFYLCAWSVPGGADNEQFFGPGTRLTVL.

The rearrangement links TRBV5-3 to TRBJ2-1, with 10 bases aligning to TRBD2. TRBV5-3 is placed among ORFs of uncertain function. This CDR3 contains 19 residues. V shed 2 bases and J 0 bases; nucleotides not matched to a gene: 11. DNA of the CDR3: TGTGCCAGAAGCTTTTACCCCCTAGCGGGGGTCCCCTCCTACAATGAGCAGTTCTTC. It is translated as CARSFYPLAGVPSYNEQFF.

The V gene is TRBV16, the J gene TRBJ1-1, with D tentatively TRBD1 (5 bases). This CDR3 has 15 residues. V shed 4 bases and J shed 0 bases, with 12 bases lying between them. Germline CDR1 reads KGHSY; CDR2 reads FQNENV. The CDR3 DNA reads as TGTGCCAGCAGCCTTGCGGGGACCATGAACACTGAAGCTTTCTTT. It is translated as CASSLAGTMNTEAFF.

The gene calls are TRBV19 and TRBJ2-7; TRBD1 matches at 8 bases. The CDR3 contains 15 residues. The germline V gene encodes CDR1 LNHDA and CDR2 SQIVND (reference sequence). V trimming: 2 bases; J trimming: 4 bases; junction bases outside the gene matches: 7. CDR3 nucleotide sequence: TGTGCCAGTAGTATATTAGGGACAGGATTTTACGAGCAGTACTTC. Protein product: CASSILGTGFYEQYF.

The rearrangement joins TRBV11-2 to TRBJ2-6, with no clear D. Germline V CDR1 and CDR2: SGHAT, FQNNGV. The CDR3 has 16 residues. The V gene lost 2 bases and the J gene lost 0 bases, with 8 bases spanning the gap. CDR3 protein: CASSLQTPSGANVLTF. DNA for the CDR3: TGTGCCAGCAGCTTACAGACCCCCTCTGGGGCCAACGTCCTGACTTTC.

The gene calls are TRBV13 and TRBJ2-3; TRBD2 aligns across 12 bases. Germline V gene lookup returns CDR1 PRHDT and CDR2 FYEKMQ (reference sequence). This CDR3 region has 16 residues. V shed 5 bases and J 3 bases; nucleotides not matched to a gene: 6. The CDR3 coding sequence is TGTGCCAGCAGCCATTCTAGCGGGGGGGGTACAGATACGCAGTATTTT. This sequence encodes CASSHSSGGGTDTQYF.